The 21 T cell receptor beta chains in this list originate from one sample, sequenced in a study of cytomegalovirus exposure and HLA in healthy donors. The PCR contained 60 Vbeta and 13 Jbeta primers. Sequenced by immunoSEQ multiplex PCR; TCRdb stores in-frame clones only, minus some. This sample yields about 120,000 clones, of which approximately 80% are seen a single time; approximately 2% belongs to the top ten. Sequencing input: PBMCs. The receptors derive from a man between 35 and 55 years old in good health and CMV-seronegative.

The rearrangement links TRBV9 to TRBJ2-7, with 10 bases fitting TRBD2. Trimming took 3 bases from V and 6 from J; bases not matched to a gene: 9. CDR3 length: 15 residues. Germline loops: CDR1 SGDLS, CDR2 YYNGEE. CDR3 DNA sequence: TGTGCCAGCAGCGCGGGAAGCGGGAGGGCCAGCGAGCAGTACTTC. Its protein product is CASSAGSGRASEQYF. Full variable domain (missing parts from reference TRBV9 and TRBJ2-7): DSGVTQTPKHLITATGQRVTLRCSPRSGDLSVYWYQQSLDQGLQFLIQYYNGEERAKGNILERFSAQQFPDLHSELNLSSLELGDSALYFCASSAGSGRASEQYFGPGTRLTVT.

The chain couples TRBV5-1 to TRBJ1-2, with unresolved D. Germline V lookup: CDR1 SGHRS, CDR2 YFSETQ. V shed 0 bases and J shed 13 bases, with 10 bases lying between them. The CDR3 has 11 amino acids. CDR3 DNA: TGCGCCAGCAGCTTGGAGGCGGTGTGCACCTTC. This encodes CASSLEAVCTF.

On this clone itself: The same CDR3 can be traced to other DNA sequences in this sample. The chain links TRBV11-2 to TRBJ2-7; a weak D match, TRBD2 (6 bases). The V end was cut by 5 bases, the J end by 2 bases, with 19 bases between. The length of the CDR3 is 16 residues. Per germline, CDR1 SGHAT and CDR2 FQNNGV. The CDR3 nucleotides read TGTGCCAGCAGCGGGTTGACGGGGGTCGTTCCCTACGAGCAGTACTTC. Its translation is CASSGLTGVVPYEQYF.

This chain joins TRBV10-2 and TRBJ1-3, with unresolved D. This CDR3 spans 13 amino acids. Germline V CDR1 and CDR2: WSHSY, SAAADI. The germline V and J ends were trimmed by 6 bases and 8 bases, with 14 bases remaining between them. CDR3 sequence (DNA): TGCGCCAGCAGCGAGGACTTAGAGGACACCATATATTTT. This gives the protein CASSEDLEDTIYF.

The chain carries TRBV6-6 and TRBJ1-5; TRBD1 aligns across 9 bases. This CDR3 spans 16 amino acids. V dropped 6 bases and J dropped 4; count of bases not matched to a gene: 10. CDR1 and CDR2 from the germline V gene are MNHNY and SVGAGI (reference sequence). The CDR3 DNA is TGTGCCAGCAGATCTCTGGGACAGGGAGAAAATCAGCCCCAGCATTTT. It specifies CASRSLGQGENQPQHF.

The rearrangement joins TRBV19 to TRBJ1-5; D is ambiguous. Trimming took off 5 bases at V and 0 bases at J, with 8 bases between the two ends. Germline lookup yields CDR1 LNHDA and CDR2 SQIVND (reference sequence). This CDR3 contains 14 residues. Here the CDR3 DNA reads TGTGCCAGTAGTGCCTATAATAGCAATCAGCCCCAGCATTTT. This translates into CASSAYNSNQPQHF.

The CDR3 sequence is CASTSNHQTQYF. Written as DNA, the CDR3 is TGTGCCAGCACTAGCAACCATCAGACCCAGTACTTC. This rearrangement joins TRBV6-1 to TRBJ2-5, with D possibly TRBD2 on 5 matching bases. CDR1 and CDR2 (germline): MNHNS, SASEGT. CDR3 length: 12 residues. The V end lost 7 bases, the J end lost 6 bases, and 12 bases lay between the germline ends.

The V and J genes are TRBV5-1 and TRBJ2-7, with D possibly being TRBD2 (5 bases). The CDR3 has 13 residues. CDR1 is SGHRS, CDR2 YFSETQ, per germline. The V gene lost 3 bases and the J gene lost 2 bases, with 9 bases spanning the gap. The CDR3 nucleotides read TGCGCCAGCAGCTCCCAGGAGGCCTACGAGCAGTACTTC. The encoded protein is CASSSQEAYEQYF.

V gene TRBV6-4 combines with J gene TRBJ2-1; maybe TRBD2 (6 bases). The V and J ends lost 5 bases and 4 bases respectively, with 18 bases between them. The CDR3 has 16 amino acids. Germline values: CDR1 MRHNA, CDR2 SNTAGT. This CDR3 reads CASSYDIAEPYNEQFF. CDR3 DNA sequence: TGTGCCAGCAGTTATGATATAGCGGAGCCTTACAATGAGCAGTTCTTC.

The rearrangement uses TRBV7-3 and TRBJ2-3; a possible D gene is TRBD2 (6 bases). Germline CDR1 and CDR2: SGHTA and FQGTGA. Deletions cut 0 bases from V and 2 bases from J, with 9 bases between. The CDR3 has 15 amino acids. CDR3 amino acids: CASSLTGGATDTQYF. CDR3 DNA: TGTGCCAGCAGCTTAACGGGCGGGGCCACAGATACGCAGTATTTT.

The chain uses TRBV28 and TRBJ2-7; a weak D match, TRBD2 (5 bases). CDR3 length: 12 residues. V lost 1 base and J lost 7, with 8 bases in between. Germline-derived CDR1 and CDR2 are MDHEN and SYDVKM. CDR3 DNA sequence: TGTGCCAGCAGTTTATCACTAGGAGAGCAGTACTTC. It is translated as CASSLSLGEQYF.

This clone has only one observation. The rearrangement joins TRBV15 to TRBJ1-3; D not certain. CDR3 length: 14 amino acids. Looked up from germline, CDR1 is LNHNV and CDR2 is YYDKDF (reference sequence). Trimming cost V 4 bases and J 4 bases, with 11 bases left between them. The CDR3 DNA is TGTGCCACCAGCACCCCCGAGCCGGGAAACACCATATATTTT. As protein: CATSTPEPGNTIYF.

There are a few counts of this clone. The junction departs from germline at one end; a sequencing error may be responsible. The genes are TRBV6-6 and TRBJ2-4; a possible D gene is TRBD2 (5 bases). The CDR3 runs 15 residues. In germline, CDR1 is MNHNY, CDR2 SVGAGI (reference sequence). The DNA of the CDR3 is TGTGCCAGCAGTTCGGAAGAGCTAGCCAAAAACAGTCAGTACTTC. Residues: CASSSEELAKNSQYF.

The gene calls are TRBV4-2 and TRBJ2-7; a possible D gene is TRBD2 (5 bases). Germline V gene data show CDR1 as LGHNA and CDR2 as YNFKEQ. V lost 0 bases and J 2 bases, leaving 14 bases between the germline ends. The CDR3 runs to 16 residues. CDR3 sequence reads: CASSQDWGARPYEQYF. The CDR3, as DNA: TGTGCCAGCAGCCAAGATTGGGGAGCTAGGCCCTACGAGCAGTACTTC.

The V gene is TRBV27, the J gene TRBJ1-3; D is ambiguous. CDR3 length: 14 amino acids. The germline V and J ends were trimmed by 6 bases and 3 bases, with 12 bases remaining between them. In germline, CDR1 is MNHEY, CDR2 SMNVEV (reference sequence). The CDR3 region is CASRDLHSGNTIYF. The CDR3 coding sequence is TGTGCCAGCAGGGACTTGCATAGTGGAAACACCATATATTTT.

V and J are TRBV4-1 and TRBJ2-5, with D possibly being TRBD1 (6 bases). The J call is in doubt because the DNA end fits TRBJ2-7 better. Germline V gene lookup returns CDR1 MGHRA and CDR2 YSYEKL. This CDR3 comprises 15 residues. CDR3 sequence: CASSQIGGSGYEQYF. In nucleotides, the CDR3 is TGCGCCAGCAGCCAAATTGGGGGCTCCGGCTACGAGCAGTACTTC.

DNA of the CDR3: TGTGCCAGCAGCTTAATTATCCAGCGGGGGGGCCTCCTTGAGCAGTTCTTC. Translated, it gives CASSLIIQRGGLLEQFF. The chain uses TRBV11-2 and TRBJ2-1; 10 nucleotides line up with TRBD2. The CDR3 extends over 17 amino acids. Germline values: CDR1 SGHAT, CDR2 FQNNGV. The V segment lost 2 bases and the J segment 9 bases; nucleotides outside the gene matches: 13.

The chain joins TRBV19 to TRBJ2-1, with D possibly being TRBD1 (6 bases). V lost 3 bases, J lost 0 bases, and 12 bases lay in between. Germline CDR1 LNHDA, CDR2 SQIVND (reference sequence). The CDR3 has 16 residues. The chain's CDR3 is CASSIDRSGSYNEQFF. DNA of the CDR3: TGTGCCAGTAGTATCGACAGGTCGGGCTCCTACAATGAGCAGTTCTTC.

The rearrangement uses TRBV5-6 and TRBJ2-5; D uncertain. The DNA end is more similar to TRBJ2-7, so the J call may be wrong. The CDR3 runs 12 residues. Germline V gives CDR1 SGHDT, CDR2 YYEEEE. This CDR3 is CASSSRDYEQYF. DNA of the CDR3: TGTGCCAGCAGCTCGAGAGACTACGAGCAGTACTTC.

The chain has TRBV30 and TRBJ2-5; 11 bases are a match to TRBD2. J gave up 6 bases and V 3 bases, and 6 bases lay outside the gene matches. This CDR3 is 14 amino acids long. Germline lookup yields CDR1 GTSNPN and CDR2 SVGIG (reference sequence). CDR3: CAWRIAGGLQTQYF. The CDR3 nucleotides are TGTGCCTGGAGAATAGCGGGGGGGCTTCAGACCCAGTACTTC.

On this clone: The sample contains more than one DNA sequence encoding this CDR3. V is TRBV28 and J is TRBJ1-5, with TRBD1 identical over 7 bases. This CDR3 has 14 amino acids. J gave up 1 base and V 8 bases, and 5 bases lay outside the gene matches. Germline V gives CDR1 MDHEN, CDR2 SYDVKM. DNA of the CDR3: TGTGCCAGCTCTTTAGGGGGCAGCAATCAGCCCCAGCATTTT. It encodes CASSLGGSNQPQHF.